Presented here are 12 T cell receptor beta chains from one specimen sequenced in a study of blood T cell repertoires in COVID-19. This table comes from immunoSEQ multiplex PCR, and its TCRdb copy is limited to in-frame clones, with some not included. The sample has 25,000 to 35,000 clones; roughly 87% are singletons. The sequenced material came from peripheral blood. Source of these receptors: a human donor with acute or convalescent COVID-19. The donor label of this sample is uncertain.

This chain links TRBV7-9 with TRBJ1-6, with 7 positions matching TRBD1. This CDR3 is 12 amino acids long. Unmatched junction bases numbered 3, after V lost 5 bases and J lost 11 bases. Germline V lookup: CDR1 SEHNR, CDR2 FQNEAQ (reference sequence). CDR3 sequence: CASSRQGTPLHF. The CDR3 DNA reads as TGTGCCAGCAGCCGACAGGGTACACCCCTCCACTTT. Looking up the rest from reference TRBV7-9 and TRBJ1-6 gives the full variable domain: DTGVSQNPRHKITKRGQNVTFRCDPISEHNRLYWYRQTLGQGPEFLTYFQNEAQLEKSRLLSDRFSAERPKGSFSTLEIQRTEQGDSAMYLCASSRQGTPLHFGNGTRLTVT.

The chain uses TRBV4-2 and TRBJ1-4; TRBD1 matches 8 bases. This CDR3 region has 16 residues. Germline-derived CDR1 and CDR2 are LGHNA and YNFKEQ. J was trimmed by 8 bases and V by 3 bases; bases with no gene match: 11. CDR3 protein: CASSHSVGQGGEKLFF. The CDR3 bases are TGTGCCAGCAGCCACTCGGTCGGACAGGGAGGGGAAAAACTGTTTTTT.

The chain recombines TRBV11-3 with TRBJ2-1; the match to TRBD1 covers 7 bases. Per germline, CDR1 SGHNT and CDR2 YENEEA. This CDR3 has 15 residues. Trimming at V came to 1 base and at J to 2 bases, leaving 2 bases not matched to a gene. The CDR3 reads CASSLGRGTYNEQFF. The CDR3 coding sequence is TGTGCCAGCAGCTTAGGCAGGGGGACCTACAATGAGCAGTTCTTC.

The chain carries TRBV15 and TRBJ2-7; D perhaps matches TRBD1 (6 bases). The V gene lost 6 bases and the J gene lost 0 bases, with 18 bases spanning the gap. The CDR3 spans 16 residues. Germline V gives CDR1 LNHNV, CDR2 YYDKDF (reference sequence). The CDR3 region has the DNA TGTGCCACCAGTAAGAGTACAGGGTCGAGCTCCTACGAGCAGTACTTC. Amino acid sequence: CATSKSTGSSSYEQYF.

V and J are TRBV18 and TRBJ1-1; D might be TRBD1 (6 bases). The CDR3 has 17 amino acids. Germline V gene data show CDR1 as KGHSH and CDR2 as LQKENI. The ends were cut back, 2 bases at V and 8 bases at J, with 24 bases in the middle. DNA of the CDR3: TGTGCCAGCTCACCATACCCGGTACAGGGTTCCTTTTTGGAAGCTTTCTTT. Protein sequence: CASSPYPVQGSFLEAFF.

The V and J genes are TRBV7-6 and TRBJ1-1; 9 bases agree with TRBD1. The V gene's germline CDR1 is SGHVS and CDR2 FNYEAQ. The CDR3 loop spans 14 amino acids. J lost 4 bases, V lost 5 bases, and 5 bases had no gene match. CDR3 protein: CASSVGQGRTEAFF. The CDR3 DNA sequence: TGTGCCAGCAGCGTGGGACAGGGCCGCACTGAAGCTTTCTTT.

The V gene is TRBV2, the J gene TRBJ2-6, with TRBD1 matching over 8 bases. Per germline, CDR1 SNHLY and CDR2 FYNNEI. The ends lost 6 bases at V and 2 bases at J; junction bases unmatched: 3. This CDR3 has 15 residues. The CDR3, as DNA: TGTGCCAGCAGCTTGACAGGGGCTGGGGCCAACGTCCTGACTTTC. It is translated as CASSLTGAGANVLTF.

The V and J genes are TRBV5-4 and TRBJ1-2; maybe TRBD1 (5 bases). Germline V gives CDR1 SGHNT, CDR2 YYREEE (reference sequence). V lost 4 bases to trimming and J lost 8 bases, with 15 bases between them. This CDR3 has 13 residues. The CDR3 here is CASSPRQGRGYTF. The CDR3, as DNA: TGTGCCAGCAGCCCCCGGCAGGGTAGAGGCTACACCTTC.

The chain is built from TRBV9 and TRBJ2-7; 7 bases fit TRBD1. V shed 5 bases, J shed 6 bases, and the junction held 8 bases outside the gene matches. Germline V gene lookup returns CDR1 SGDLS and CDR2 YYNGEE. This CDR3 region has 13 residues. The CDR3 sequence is CASSPGTASEQYF. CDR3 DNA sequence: TGTGCCAGCAGTCCCGGGACAGCCTCCGAGCAGTACTTC.

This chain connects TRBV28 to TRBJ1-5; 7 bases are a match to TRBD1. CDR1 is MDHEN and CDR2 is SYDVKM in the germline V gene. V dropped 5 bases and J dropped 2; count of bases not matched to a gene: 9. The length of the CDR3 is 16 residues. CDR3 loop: CASSEGQRVGNQPQHF. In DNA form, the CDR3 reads TGTGCCAGCAGTGAGGGACAGCGGGTCGGCAATCAGCCCCAGCATTTT.

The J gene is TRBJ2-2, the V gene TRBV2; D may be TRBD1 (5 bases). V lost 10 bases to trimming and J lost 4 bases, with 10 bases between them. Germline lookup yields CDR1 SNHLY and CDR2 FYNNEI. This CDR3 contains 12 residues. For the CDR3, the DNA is TGTGCCACCCAAAGGGGCACCGGGGAGCTGTTTTTT. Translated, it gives CATQRGTGELFF.

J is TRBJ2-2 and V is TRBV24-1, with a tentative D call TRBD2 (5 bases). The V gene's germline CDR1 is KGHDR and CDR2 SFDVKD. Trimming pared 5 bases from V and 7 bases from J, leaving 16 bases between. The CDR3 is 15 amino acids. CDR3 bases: TGTGCCACCAGTGGTCGATCGGGGTCGAGCGGGGAGCTGTTTTTT. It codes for CATSGRSGSSGELFF.